The sequence of this T cell receptor (beta chain) was determined in a study of regulatory T cells in long-lasting Graves disease. V was clipped by 6 bases and J by 1 base, with 16 bases between them. Germline V lookup: CDR1 SEHNR, CDR2 FQNEAQ (reference sequence). CDR3 size: 15 residues. General study points: Less diverse TCR repertoires were seen in persistent Graves' patients than in newly diagnosed ones.

Time point noted: persistent/refractory GD, antithyroid drugs over 5 years with positive TRAb. Isolated PBMC RNA provided the starting material for the TCR library. American Thyroid Association guidelines were used to diagnose Graves' disease. In regard to this clonotype: The antigen is not known.

Arm-PCR of CDR3 regions with iRepertoire HTBI primers generated TCR beta libraries. MiXCR, run by TCRdb on the multiplex PCR reads, gives a single entry per CDR3 protein. The table lists some 440,000 distinct CDR3 sequences, less than 25% of them singletons. This specimen was peripheral blood mononuclear cells (PBMCs), taken when the disease was refractory, from a patient treated with antithyroid drugs. This sequence originates from a female donor with Graves disease. V gene TRBV7-9 combines with J gene TRBJ2-7; D remains ambiguous. The CDR3 DNA reads as TGTGCCAGCAGTGATACCGGGCCGTTATCCTACGAGCAGTACTTC. It translates to CASSDTGPLSYEQYF.